Listed below are T cell receptor beta chains from one sample, sequenced in a study of T cell changes during pregnancy in multiple sclerosis. Assay used: immunoSEQ multiplex PCR; TCRdb lists only in-frame clones, some missing. The data show 15,000 or so clones, more than 85% seen once. Sequenced here: peripheral blood, sampled in the second trimester of pregnancy. All receptors derive from a female donor in good health, enrolled as a control in a pregnancy study. The CDR3 runs from the conserved cysteine through the conserved F or W. Each record gives: J gene, V gene, clone size, CDR3 length, CDR3 protein. Not every row has a clone size; where given, it reads once, few, many or a size class.

>TRBJ2-6|TRBV6-4|-|14
CASSPTRGANVLTF
>TRBJ2-6|TRBV7-7|-|19
CASSPAGLAGFSGANVLTF
>TRBJ2-2|TRBV6-1|-|14
CASVSGSNTGELFF
>TRBJ1-5|TRBV7-8|-|15
CASSLGQPGNQPQHF
>TRBJ1-2|TRBV5-6|-|13
CASNGQGTYGYTF
>TRBJ1-2|TRBV5-6|-|16
CASSLEGQGGYYGYTF
>TRBJ2-5|TRBV5-1|-|14
CASSLLGDKQEQYF
>TRBJ2-7|TRBV11-2|-|14
CASSPDSRSYEQYF
>TRBJ1-6|TRBV30|-|14
CAWRRDGPNSPLHF
>TRBJ2-5|TRBV5-1|-|16
CASSSYSSGSIETQYF
>TRBJ1-2|TRBV20-1|once|10
CSASTDGYTF
>TRBJ2-3|TRBV19|-|15
CASSHRTGGTDTQYF
>TRBJ2-5|TRBV28|once|15
CASSFLAGGKETQYF
>TRBJ2-2|TRBV19|-|14
CASSREGITGELFF
>TRBJ2-3|TRBV28|-|16
CASRSTGQGVGDTQYF
>TRBJ1-2|TRBV14|-|13
CASSFARGSGHTF
>TRBJ2-5|TRBV29-1|-|13
CSAGQGVQETQYF